Here is one T cell receptor beta chain with its context. Its target is not known. The germline gene is not matched at one end of the junction; a read error may be the cause. This sample was included in a study of T cell responses to AZD1222 COVID-19 vaccine. Study-level findings and limits: Possibly, clonal diversity was underestimated; donors were largely white British and included more females.

Profiling relied on immunoSEQ multiplex PCR, and the TCRdb table lists in-frame clones only, not all of them. The repertoire holds some 170,000 clones, with around nine tenths as singletons. The length of the CDR3 is 14 residues. The V gene's germline CDR1 is KGHSH and CDR2 LQKENI. Specimen: peripheral blood, collected on day 0 of AZD1222 vaccination. V usage is TRBV18 and J usage is TRBJ1-1; D may be TRBD1 (5 bases). The clonotype comes from an adult in good health. CDR3 loop: CASSGGTSNAEAFF. Here the CDR3 DNA reads TGTGCCAGCTCAGGCGGGACCTCGAACGCTGAAGCTTTCTTT.